This TCR beta chain was sequenced during a study of prognosis after radiotherapy for stage I lung cancer. Study as a whole: Squamous cell carcinoma was diagnosed in about 7 patients and adenocarcinoma in some 11. Study results and caveats: Reportedly, TRBV and TRBJ gene usage varied with metastasis presence.

TCR beta CDR3 amplification from genomic DNA was performed by two-round multiplex PCR. First-round PCR, the initial amplification, used primers specific to each TRBV and TRBJ gene. TCRdb independently ran MiXCR on the multiplex PCR reads; one entry per CDR3 protein. Seen here are about 35,000 distinct CDR3 sequences, less than 45% observed once, and the top ten hold roughly 15%. CDR3 size: 16 residues. Germline assignment: CDR1 MRHNA and CDR2 SNTAGT. Regarding this clonotype: Its antigen remains unknown. A far larger clone differs by one base, so this is likely a read error.

The V gene is TRBV6-4, the J gene TRBJ2-1; TRBD1 matches at 7 bases. This specimen was PBMCs, taken before or after stereotactic body radiation therapy (not recorded which). The clonotype comes from a donor older than 45 with non-small cell lung cancer. The CDR3 loop is CASSEARQGVRNEHFF. The CDR3 DNA sequence: TGTGCCAGCAGTGAAGCGCGGCAGGGGGTCCGCAATGAGCATTTCTTC.